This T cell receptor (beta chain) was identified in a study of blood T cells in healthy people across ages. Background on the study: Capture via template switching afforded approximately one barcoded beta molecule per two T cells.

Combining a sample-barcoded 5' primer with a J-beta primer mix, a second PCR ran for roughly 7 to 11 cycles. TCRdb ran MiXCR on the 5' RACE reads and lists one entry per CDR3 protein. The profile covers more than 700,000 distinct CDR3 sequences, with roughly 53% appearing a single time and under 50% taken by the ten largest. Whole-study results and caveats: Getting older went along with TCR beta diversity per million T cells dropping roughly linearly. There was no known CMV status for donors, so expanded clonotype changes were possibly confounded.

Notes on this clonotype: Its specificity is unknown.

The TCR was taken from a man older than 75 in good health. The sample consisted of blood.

CDR3 protein: CASSSHPQSGETQYF. The CDR3 region has the DNA TGTGCCAGCAGCTCACATCCCCAGAGTGGAGAGACCCAGTACTTC. This chain connects TRBV5-6 to TRBJ2-5; D not resolved. Germline-derived CDR1 and CDR2 are SGHDT and YYEEEE. This CDR3 contains 15 residues. V lost 3 bases and J 4 bases, leaving 16 bases between the germline ends.